The text below deals with one TCR beta chain. Between the trimmed V and J ends, which lost 5 bases and 3 bases, there was a span of 11 bases. Looked up from germline, CDR1 is SSHAT and CDR2 is FNYEAQ (reference sequence). This CDR3 is 14 amino acids long. Genomic DNA was the PCR template. Multiplex PCR with 30 forward and 13 reverse primers amplified the TCR beta CDR3. TCRdb re-called the multiplex PCR reads through MiXCR, storing one row per CDR3 protein. The profile shows under 300,000 distinct CDR3 sequences, over 45% of them singletons. These data come from a study of type 1 and type 2 diabetes patients. Study-level information: Participants included type 1 and type 2 diabetes patients plus nondiabetic controls.

Input material: peripheral blood mononuclear cells (PBMCs). The chain combines TRBV7-7 with TRBJ2-1, with D hard to call. This sequence originates from a man aged 18 to 29 with type 2 diabetes. The CDR3 DNA is TGTGCCAGCAGCCCTCTCGAAAGCTACAATGAGCAGTTCTTC. The encoded protein is CASSPLESYNEQFF.